This T cell receptor beta chain was recovered during a study of B cell selection in AIRE deficiency. Study outcomes and limitations: Shorter CDR3s marked shared Treg sequences, biased toward few non-templated insertions.

Germline V CDR1 and CDR2: KGHSH, LQKENI. The CDR3 spans 15 residues. The trim removed 3 bases at V and 4 bases at J, leaving 2 bases unmatched. CD4+CD127+ cells were sorted as the conventional CD4 T cells. TCRdb's table, derived via immunoSEQ multiplex PCR, lists solely in-frame clones and lacks some. The sample holds roughly 25,000 clones, roughly 96% seen once. A note on this clone: Its cognate antigen is unknown.

The specimen was CD4+CD127+ conventional T cells sorted from PBMCs. The sequence came from a human donor in good health. This sequence joins TRBV18 and TRBJ1-5; TRBD1 matches 11 bases. This CDR3 is CASSPGQGANQPQHF. The CDR3, as DNA: TGTGCCAGCTCACCTGGACAGGGGGCAAATCAGCCCCAGCATTTT.